This T cell receptor beta chain was obtained from a study of T cell clonality in common variable immunodeficiency. Unmatched junction bases numbered 8, after V lost 5 bases and J lost 2 bases. Germline assignment: CDR1 SGHTA and CDR2 FQGNSA. This CDR3 has 15 amino acids. Produced via immunoSEQ multiplex PCR; TCRdb's table is partial and in-frame only. The sample has roughly 51,000 clones, none seen only once; the top ten hold 5.4%. This clone was detected ten times or more. The sequenced fragment ends 3 residues before the CDR3 boundary, so the rest is inferred from the germline J gene. Sequenced: peripheral blood mononuclear cells. The TCR sequence derives from a person aged 18 to 75 in good health. This chain uses TRBV7-2 with TRBJ2-7, with 8 bases that match TRBD1. The sequenced CDR3 bases are TGTGCCAGCAGCAGACAGGGGCTCACAACCTACGAG. It is translated as CASSRQGLTTYE. Given in full, the CDR3 is CASSRQGLTTYEQYF. Using reference TRBV7-2 and TRBJ2-7 for the parts outside the CDR3, the full variable domain is GAGVSQSPSNKVTEKGKDVELRCDPISGHTALYWYRQSLGQGLEFLIYFQGNSAPDKSGLPSDRFSAERTGGSVSTLTIQRTQQEDSAVYLCASSRQGLTTYEQYFGPGTRLTVT.